The 5 T cell receptor delta chains listed next were all sequenced from one sample in a study of human gamma delta and Vdelta1 T cells. TCRdb re-called the PCR reads using CATT. The sample holds some 13,000 delta-chain clones, roughly 45% seen once. The antigens these receptors bind are not known. The sample was Vdelta1 gamma-delta T cells from blood grown in culture (DOT cells). Receptor source: a human donor in good health.

A few counts support this clone. This chain connects TRDV1 to TRDJ1, with 7 bases fitting TRDD3. With V trimmed by 3 bases and J by 0 bases, 22 bases remained unmatched. CDR3 length equals 21 residues. Germline V gives CDR1 TSWWSYY, CDR2 QGS. The CDR3 bases are TGTGCTCTTGGGGATCCTAGATATCACTTACCTGGGGGTTGGTACACCGATAAACTCATCTTT. This translates into CALGDPRYHLPGGWYTDKLIF.

The chain is built from TRDV1 and TRDJ1, with D tentatively TRDD2 (5 bases). Deletions cut 8 bases from V and 0 bases from J, with 25 bases between. This CDR3 has 18 residues. Per germline, CDR1 TSWWSYY and CDR2 QGS. CDR3 amino acids: CALWHTPRDFYHTDKLIF. DNA for the CDR3: TGTGCTCTTTGGCACACTCCTAGGGACTTCTACCACACCGATAAACTCATCTTT.

This chain connects TRDV1 to TRDJ1; TRDD2 matches 8 bases. The V gene end was trimmed by 1 base and the J gene end by 2 bases; junction bases not matched to a gene: 21. Per the germline V gene, CDR1 is TSWWSYY and CDR2 is QGS. The CDR3 contains 21 residues. As DNA, the CDR3 is TGTGCTCTTGGGGAACGTGGCCTTCCTAGTCGACCGGGGATTGGAACCGATAAACTCATCTTT. The encoded protein is CALGERGLPSRPGIGTDKLIF.

This sequence joins TRDV1 and TRDJ1; TRDD3 matches 10 bases. Germline CDR1 and CDR2: TSWWSYY and QGS. Unmatched junction bases numbered 10, after V lost 2 bases and J lost 1 base. The CDR3 extends over 18 amino acids. For the CDR3, the DNA is TGTGCTCTTGGGGAAGAACTGGGGGATCCCACTTTCACCGATAAACTCATCTTT. Translation gives CALGEELGDPTFTDKLIF.

In its sample, this clone was seen a few times. The genes are TRDV1 and TRDJ1; D might be TRDD3 (6 bases). V lost 7 bases, J lost 0 bases, and 21 bases lay in between. The CDR3 length is 17 residues. Germline CDR1 is TSWWSYY and CDR2 is QGS. The CDR3 DNA sequence: TGTGCTCTTGCGTTCACACCCGCGGGGGGAAACACCGATAAACTCATCTTT. It encodes CALAFTPAGGNTDKLIF.